Shown below are 2 T cell receptor beta chains from a single sample sequenced in a study of blood T cell repertoires in COVID-19. Clones were sequenced by immunoSEQ multiplex PCR, and TCRdb holds only the in-frame ones, with some missing. Of approximately 300,000 clones listed, roughly 80% are singletons. What was sequenced was peripheral blood. Every receptor here comes from a woman in her fifties or sixties with active or convalescent COVID-19.

The rearrangement uses TRBV2 and TRBJ1-2; no firm D call. CDR3 length equals 12 residues. The V end was cut by 4 bases, the J end by 3 bases, with 6 bases between. Germline CDR1 SNHLY, CDR2 FYNNEI. CDR3 amino acids: CASSARDYGYTF. The CDR3 DNA sequence: TGTGCCAGCAGTGCACGGGACTATGGCTACACCTTC.

V usage is TRBV10-3 and J usage is TRBJ2-1; TRBD2 might be the D (5 bases). V gave up 0 bases and J gave up 5 bases, with 14 bases separating them. Germline CDR1 ENHRY, CDR2 SYGVKD. This CDR3 is 16 amino acids long. CDR3: CAISESISDGNNEQFF. In DNA, the CDR3 is TGTGCCATCAGTGAGTCGATTTCGGACGGGAACAATGAGCAGTTCTTC.